These T cell receptor beta chains were read from a single sample in a study of blood T cell repertoires in COVID-19. Clones were read by immunoSEQ multiplex PCR, and TCRdb kept only the in-frame ones, dropping some. The table has about 140,000 clones, roughly three quarters seen once. What was sequenced was peripheral blood. The receptors come from a woman aged 55 to 70 with acute or convalescent COVID-19. Both conserved end residues are part of each CDR3. A D gene is named only where the DNA matches it firmly. A clone size is listed for some rows: how often the clone was seen (once, few, many), or a class if it is expanded.

v_gene: TRBV10-3
abundance: NA
len: 13
d_gene: NA
j_gene: TRBJ1-1
CDR3aa: CAISESGGPEAFF
CDR3nt: TGTGCCATCAGTGAGTCAGGAGGGCCTGAAGCTTTCTTT

v_gene: TRBV19
abundance: once
len: 18
d_gene: TRBD2
j_gene: TRBJ2-1
CDR3aa: CASSPRGASGRRDNEQFF
CDR3nt: TGTGCCAGTAGTCCCAGAGGGGCTAGCGGGAGGAGAGACAATGAGCAGTTCTTC

v_gene: TRBV28
abundance: NA
len: 21
d_gene: TRBD2
j_gene: TRBJ2-3
CDR3aa: CASSLCKVGGTSGSSTDTQYF
CDR3nt: TGTGCCAGCAGTTTATGTAAAGTTGGGGGGACTAGCGGGAGTAGCACAGATACGCAGTATTTT

v_gene: TRBV9
abundance: NA
len: 13
d_gene: NA
j_gene: TRBJ2-7
CDR3aa: CASSRALSYEQYF
CDR3nt: TGTGCCAGCAGCCGAGCCCTATCCTACGAGCAGTACTTC

v_gene: TRBV29-1
abundance: NA
len: 13
d_gene: NA
j_gene: TRBJ2-3
CDR3aa: CSSGGQYTDTQYF
CDR3nt: TGCAGCTCGGGGGGACAGTACACAGATACGCAGTATTTT

v_gene: TRBV6-1
abundance: once
len: 16
d_gene: TRBD1
j_gene: TRBJ2-2
CDR3aa: CASSVGAGGVVGELFF
CDR3nt: TGTGCCAGCAGTGTAGGAGCAGGGGGTGTTGTCGGGGAGCTGTTTTTT

v_gene: TRBV11-2
abundance: few
len: 14
d_gene: NA
j_gene: TRBJ2-7
CDR3aa: CASSLARGNYEQYF
CDR3nt: TGTGCCAGCAGCTTAGCCAGGGGAAACTACGAGCAGTACTTC

v_gene: TRBV6-5
abundance: few
len: 15
d_gene: TRBD2
j_gene: TRBJ2-7
CDR3aa: CASRGGTSSSYEQYF
CDR3nt: TGTGCCAGCAGGGGGGGGACCTCCAGCTCCTACGAGCAGTACTTC

v_gene: TRBV5-1
abundance: NA
len: 13
d_gene: TRBD1
j_gene: TRBJ2-2
CDR3aa: CASGTGYTGELFF
CDR3nt: TGCGCCAGCGGGACAGGGTACACCGGGGAGCTGTTTTTT

v_gene: TRBV5-1
abundance: NA
len: 17
d_gene: NA
j_gene: TRBJ2-2
CDR3aa: CASSLAWNRANTGELFF
CDR3nt: TGCGCCAGCAGCTTGGCGTGGAACAGGGCGAACACCGGGGAGCTGTTTTTT

v_gene: TRBV5-1
abundance: once
len: 16
d_gene: TRBD2
j_gene: TRBJ2-3
CDR3aa: CASSLDLSGGTDTQYF
CDR3nt: TGCGCCAGCAGCTTGGACTTATCGGGAGGGACAGATACGCAGTATTTT

v_gene: TRBV27
abundance: NA
len: 15
d_gene: NA
j_gene: TRBJ2-3
CDR3aa: CASSLVLGGGDTQYF
CDR3nt: TGTGCCAGCAGTTTAGTTCTGGGGGGAGGAGATACGCAGTATTTT

v_gene: TRBV5-5
abundance: NA
len: 14
d_gene: NA
j_gene: TRBJ2-7
CDR3aa: CASSLGQGPYEQYF
CDR3nt: TGTGCCAGCAGCTTGGGGCAGGGCCCCTACGAGCAGTACTTC

v_gene: TRBV15
abundance: NA
len: 17
d_gene: TRBD1
j_gene: TRBJ1-6
CDR3aa: CATSRDHADRGNSPLHF
CDR3nt: TGTGCCACCAGCAGAGATCACGCAGACAGGGGGAATTCACCCCTCCACTTT